This TCR beta chain was captured by sequencing in a study of blood T cells in healthy people across ages. The CDR3 runs to 13 residues. On this clonotype: An end of the junction does not agree with germline; a read error may underlie this.

A sample-barcoded 5' primer and a J-beta primer mix were used in a second PCR of roughly 6 to 11 cycles. Each CDR3 protein gets one entry after TCRdb re-called the 5' RACE reads with MiXCR. The table has approximately 1,000,000 distinct CDR3 sequences, less than 45% seen once; the top ten hold 10% to 15%. Isolating PBMCs gave at least 6 million of these cells per sample. This rearrangement joins TRBV12-3 or TRBV12-4 to TRBJ2-3; D is ambiguous. The sequencing sample was made of blood. This clonotype was sampled from a man between 18 and 29 years old in good health. CDR3 bases: TGTGCCAGCAGCCCGATCCCAGAAGATATGCAGTATTTT. Encoded protein: CASSPIPEDMQYF.